Below, 7 T cell receptor beta chains from the same sample are listed, as sequenced in a study of PD-L1 blockade in urothelial cancer. The time point is: pretreatment peripheral blood. Generated by immunoSEQ multiplex PCR, the TCRdb table keeps only in-frame clones and is missing some. The profile covers under 95,000 clones, with more than 75% appearing a single time and under 15% taken by the ten largest. Sequenced material: PBMCs, taken around atezolizumab (anti-PD-L1) treatment. The receptors shown here come from a man aged 55 to 69 with urothelial cancer.

The chain uses TRBV6-5 and TRBJ1-6, with D perhaps TRBD1 (5 bases). This CDR3 has 14 residues. Germline lookup yields CDR1 MNHEY and CDR2 SVGAGI. The V and J ends lost 2 bases and 8 bases respectively, with 10 bases between them. The CDR3 DNA reads TGTGCCAGCAGTTACCGGGGGTCTGATTCACCCCTCCACTTT. It yields the protein CASSYRGSDSPLHF.

This sequence joins TRBV7-8 and TRBJ1-5; weak D call: TRBD1 (6 bases). This CDR3 comprises 13 residues. Germline loops: CDR1 SGHVS, CDR2 FQNEAQ. V was cut by 5 bases and J by 9 bases, with 14 bases left in between. CDR3 sequence: CASSPTQGRPQHF. CDR3 nucleotide sequence: TGTGCCAGCAGCCCGACACAGGGTAGGCCCCAGCATTTT.

In DNA, the CDR3 is TGCAGCGCCGAGACAGGGGCTAAAAAGAATGAGCAGTTCTTC. It is translated as CSAETGAKKNEQFF. This sequence joins TRBV29-1 and TRBJ2-1, with 8 bases lining up with TRBD1. The germline gives CDR1 SQVTM, CDR2 ANQGSEA. V was clipped by 7 bases and J by 7 bases; unmatched bases: 12. The CDR3 loop spans 14 amino acids.

The chain carries TRBV27 and TRBJ2-1, with 15 nucleotides matching TRBD2. The V gene end was trimmed by 4 bases and the J gene end by 5 bases; junction bases not matched to a gene: 9. Germline values: CDR1 MNHEY, CDR2 SMNVEV (reference sequence). The CDR3 length is 18 residues. The chain's CDR3 is CASSWTSGRAFWNNEQFF. Here the CDR3 DNA reads TGTGCCAGCAGTTGGACTAGCGGGAGGGCTTTTTGGAACAATGAGCAGTTCTTC.

This clone appeared a few times. The V gene is TRBV5-1, the J gene TRBJ1-2, with no clear D. Germline CDR1 SGHRS, CDR2 YFSETQ. This CDR3 spans 9 amino acids. V was clipped by 5 bases and J by 8 bases, with 4 bases between them. The CDR3 DNA is TGCGCCAGCAGATCGGGCTACACCTTC. Translating gives CASRSGYTF.

This chain connects TRBV27 to TRBJ2-1; 9 bases fit TRBD1. Trimming removed 6 bases from V and 12 bases from J; junction bases left unmatched: 6. In germline, CDR1 is MNHEY, CDR2 SMNVEV (reference sequence). The CDR3 covers 12 residues. CDR3: CASSWTGVWQFF. CDR3 bases: TGTGCCAGCAGCTGGACAGGGGTATGGCAGTTCTTC.

The J gene is TRBJ1-3, the V gene TRBV19; maybe TRBD1 (6 bases). Trimming pared 8 bases from V and 2 bases from J, leaving 13 bases between. The CDR3 sequence is 14 residues long. From germline, CDR1 is LNHDA and CDR2 SQIVND (reference sequence). The CDR3 reads CASFDRRTGNTIYF. In nucleotides, the CDR3 is TGTGCCAGTTTTGACAGGAGAACTGGAAACACCATATATTTT.